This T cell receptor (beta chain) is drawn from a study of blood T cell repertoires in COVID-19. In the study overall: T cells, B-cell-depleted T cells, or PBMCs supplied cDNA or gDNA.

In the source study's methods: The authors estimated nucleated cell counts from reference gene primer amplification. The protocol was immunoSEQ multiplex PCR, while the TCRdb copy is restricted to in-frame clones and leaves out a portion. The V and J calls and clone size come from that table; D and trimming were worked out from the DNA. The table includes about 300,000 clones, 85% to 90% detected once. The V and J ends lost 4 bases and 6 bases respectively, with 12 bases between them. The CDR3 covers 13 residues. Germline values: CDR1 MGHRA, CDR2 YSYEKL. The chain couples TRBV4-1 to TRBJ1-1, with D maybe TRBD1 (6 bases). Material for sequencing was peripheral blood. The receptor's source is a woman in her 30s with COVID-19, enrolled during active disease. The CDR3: CASSPEGVAEAFF. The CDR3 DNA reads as TGCGCCAGCAGCCCCGAGGGGGTTGCTGAAGCTTTCTTT.